The present entry profiles one T cell receptor (beta chain) with its context. The target antigen is unknown. Germline CDR1 is SGHVS and CDR2 is FQNEAQ. The CDR3 loop spans 15 amino acids. The V end was cut by 1 base, the J end by 6 bases, with 13 bases between. This entry comes from a study of cytomegalovirus exposure and HLA in healthy donors. Study-wide findings and caveats: The authors considered a cluster of highly shared sequence variants likely to be a sequencing artifact. It was reported that TCR beta sequences correctly inferred the HLA-A and HLA-B alleles for most subjects.

The PCR had 60 Vbeta and 13 Jbeta primers. Sequenced by immunoSEQ multiplex PCR; TCRdb stores in-frame clones only, minus some. This sample has almost 200,000 clones, with 75% to 85% found just once. The material sequenced was PBMCs. The origin of this receptor is a male donor in good health and CMV-seropositive. The chain carries TRBV7-8 and TRBJ1-5; D is unclear. CDR3 in amino acids: CASSLGYGVPQPQHF. The CDR3 DNA sequence: TGTGCCAGCAGCTTAGGGTACGGGGTACCTCAGCCCCAGCATTTT.